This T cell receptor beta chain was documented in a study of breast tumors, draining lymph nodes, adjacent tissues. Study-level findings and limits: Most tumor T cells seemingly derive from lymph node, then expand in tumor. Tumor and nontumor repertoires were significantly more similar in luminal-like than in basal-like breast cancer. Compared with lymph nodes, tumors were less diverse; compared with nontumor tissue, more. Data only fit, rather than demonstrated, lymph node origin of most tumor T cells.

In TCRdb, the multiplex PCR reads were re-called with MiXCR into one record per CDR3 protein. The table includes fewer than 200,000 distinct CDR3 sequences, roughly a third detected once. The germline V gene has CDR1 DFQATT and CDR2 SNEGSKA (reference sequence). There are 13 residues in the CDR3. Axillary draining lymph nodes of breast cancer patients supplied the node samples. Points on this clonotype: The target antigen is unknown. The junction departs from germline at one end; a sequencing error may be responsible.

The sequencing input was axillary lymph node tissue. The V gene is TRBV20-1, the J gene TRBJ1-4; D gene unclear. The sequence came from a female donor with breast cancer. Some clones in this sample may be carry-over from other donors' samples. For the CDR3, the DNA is TGCAGTGCCAGAGACGCAACTAATGAAAAACTGGTTTTT. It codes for CSARDATNEKLVF.